Listed below are T cell receptor beta chains from one sample, sequenced in a study of T-cell memory formation after mild COVID-19. One entry per CDR3 protein, called by TCRdb with MiXCR from the 5' RACE reads. The sample has 470,000 or so distinct CDR3 sequences; roughly 18% are singletons. The sequencing sample was made of PBMCs or a T cell subset sorted from them (not recorded which). All receptors derive from a young man who had mild COVID-19 (a few samples of this study predate the infection). Cell type and time point are not known. Both conserved end residues are trimmed from each CDR3. A D gene is named only where the DNA matches it firmly.

v_gene	d_gene	CDR3aa
TRBV12-3/TRBV12-4	TRBD2	ASSLALAGQTQY
TRBV4-3	-	ASSPDSPNYGYT
TRBV7-2	-	ASNERRGYT
TRBV27	TRBD1	ASSKTGYTEAF
TRBV2	-	ASRKVRENTEAF
TRBV5-1	TRBD2	ASSLLAGEAGELF
TRBV6-2/TRBV6-3	-	ASRENSNQPQH
TRBV5-1	-	ASSSTAEKY
TRBV19	-	ASSIVGGNTGELF
TRBV6-2/TRBV6-3	-	ASWSTFNYGYT
TRBV6-5	TRBD1	ASSETGGTGNTIY
TRBV29-1	-	SVAGSGNTIY
TRBV11-2	TRBD2	ASSLGSGGYYEQY
TRBV6-1	TRBD1	ASSDPGQGVYGYT
TRBV24-1	TRBD1	ATSDGTVRETQY
TRBV20-1	-	SARDRMNTEAF
TRBV6-6	TRBD1	ASSRTGGRISPLH